What follows are 14 T cell receptor beta chains derived from one specimen sequenced in a study of T cell responses to AZD1222 COVID-19 vaccine (dated by TCRdb to about 2021). The sample's time point label, in plain terms: baseline before first vaccination. Preparation of the library involved the immunoSEQ multiplex PCR assay. TCRdb retrieved this table from immuneACCESS and kept in-frame rearrangements only. Not all clones are present; in checked studies, unresolved V genes account for under half, and no reason is known for the remainder. For this sample there are 110,000 to 150,000 clones; 90% to 95% appear just once. The ten largest make up under 10% of the sample. The material was peripheral blood, obtained on day 0 of AZD1222 vaccination. These receptor sequences come from an adult in good health.

This chain uses TRBV29-1 with TRBJ2-2; tentatively, D is TRBD1 (6 bases). The CDR3 loop spans 14 amino acids. V dropped 2 bases and J dropped 9 bases, with 16 bases sitting between them. CDR1 and CDR2 (germline): SQVTM, ANQGSEA. The CDR3 reads CSVESGRGRRELFF. CDR3 sequence (DNA): TGCAGCGTTGAATCCGGAAGGGGGAGAAGGGAGCTGTTTTTT.

The genes are TRBV5-1 and TRBJ2-5; TRBD2 is a possible D gene (5 bases). The CDR3 has 14 amino acids. The germline V gene has CDR1 SGHRS and CDR2 YFSETQ. The V gene lost 2 bases and the J gene lost 5 bases, with 13 bases spanning the gap. The CDR3 sequence is CASSFPGSGETQYF. In DNA, the CDR3 is TGCGCCAGCAGCTTCCCAGGCTCGGGGGAGACCCAGTACTTC. Full variable domain (rest looked up from reference TRBV5-1 and TRBJ2-5): KAGVTQTPRYLIKTRGQQVTLSCSPISGHRSVSWYQQTPGQGLQFLFEYFSETQRNKGNFPGRFSGRQFSNSRSEMNVSTLELGDSALYLCASSFPGSGETQYFGPGTRLLVL.

The rearrangement links TRBV3-1 (or the pseudogene TRBV3-2) to TRBJ2-5; 12 positions match TRBD2. This CDR3 has 13 amino acids. J was trimmed by 5 bases and V by 7 bases; bases with no gene match: 2. The germline CDR1 and CDR2 sequences are LGHDT and YNNKEL (reference sequence). The CDR3 DNA follows: TGTGCCAGCACGACTAGCGGGGGTGAGACCCAGTACTTC. Translating it yields CASTTSGGETQYF.

The rearrangement joins TRBV7-2 to TRBJ1-2, with D perhaps TRBD1 (5 bases). Trimming removed 3 bases at V and 4 bases at J, with 18 bases between. Germline assignment: CDR1 SGHTA and CDR2 FQGNSA. This CDR3 is 16 amino acids long. The CDR3: CASSLGGSRSTYGYTF. The CDR3 DNA reads TGTGCCAGCAGCTTGGGGGGAAGCAGGAGCACCTATGGCTACACCTTC.

The chain combines TRBV6-2 or TRBV6-3 with TRBJ2-2; D remains unclear. Germline V gene lookup returns CDR1 MNHEY and CDR2 SVGEGT. This CDR3 has 13 residues. V lost 5 bases and J 3 bases, leaving 7 bases between the germline ends. The CDR3 loop reads CASSPTYTGELFF. The CDR3 bases are TGTGCCAGCAGTCCCACGTACACCGGGGAGCTGTTTTTT.

The chain has TRBV5-1 and TRBJ1-6, with D possibly being TRBD1 (5 bases). Per the germline V gene, CDR1 is SGHRS and CDR2 is YFSETQ. The V end was cut by 0 bases, the J end by 6 bases, with 7 bases between. This CDR3 spans 14 amino acids. The CDR3 sequence: CASSLGQSNSPLHF. In DNA form, the CDR3 reads TGCGCCAGCAGCTTGGGACAGAGTAATTCACCCCTCCACTTT.

This CDR3 reads CASSSSGANQPQHF. The CDR3 DNA reads TGTGCCAGCAGTTCCTCAGGTGCCAATCAGCCCCAGCATTTT. This rearrangement joins TRBV28 to TRBJ1-5; unclear D gene. CDR1 is MDHEN and CDR2 is SYDVKM in the germline V gene. The CDR3 contains 14 residues. V was clipped by 4 bases and J by 3 bases, with 10 bases between them.

The chain uses TRBV1 and TRBJ2-1; the D segment call TRBD1 is taken from the table without a DNA check. TRBV1 is classified as a pseudogene. The CDR3 has 16 residues. The CDR3 bases are TGCACCAGCAGCCAAGGGACAGGGATTTCCTACAATGAGCAGTTCTTC. Translation: CTSSQGTGISYNEQFF.

This clone showed up just once. This chain uses TRBV7-2 with TRBJ2-1; D might be TRBD2 (5 bases). V lost 5 bases to trimming and J lost 7 bases, with 12 bases between them. This CDR3 contains 13 residues. Germline values: CDR1 SGHTA, CDR2 FQGNSA. Written as DNA, the CDR3 is TGTGCCAGCAGCGATAGCGTAGGGAATGAGCAGTTCTTC. Its translation: CASSDSVGNEQFF.

The chain joins TRBV7-2 to TRBJ2-7, with D maybe TRBD1 (5 bases). V was trimmed by 8 bases and J by 6 bases, leaving 14 bases between them. Germline CDR1 SGHTA, CDR2 FQGNSA. This CDR3 is built from 12 residues. The CDR3 bases are TGTGCCAGCTGGCTCCAAACAGGCGAGCAGTACTTC. This gives the protein CASWLQTGEQYF.

The rearrangement links TRBV4-1 to TRBJ2-7; no firm D call. V was pared by 4 bases and J by 3 bases, with 13 bases between. CDR3 length: 14 amino acids. Per germline, CDR1 MGHRA and CDR2 YSYEKL. Here the CDR3 reads CASSRIGQNYEQYF. CDR3 sequence (DNA): TGCGCCAGCAGCCGGATAGGGCAAAACTACGAGCAGTACTTC.

This clone occurred a few times. The rearrangement joins TRBV18 to TRBJ1-1, with D hard to call. The CDR3 is 14 residues long. Trimming left V 6 bases short and J 0 bases short, with 11 bases between. Germline V gene lookup returns CDR1 KGHSH and CDR2 LQKENI. For the CDR3, the DNA is TGTGCCAGCTCTCCGAACCCCTTGAACACTGAAGCTTTCTTT. Translating gives CASSPNPLNTEAFF.

The chain combines TRBV9 with TRBJ1-4; D is unresolved. The CDR3 is 15 amino acids. The V and J ends lost 4 bases and 8 bases respectively, with 18 bases between them. Germline-derived CDR1 and CDR2 are SGDLS and YYNGEE. CDR3 loop: CASSPEDGLGEKLFF. The DNA for the CDR3 is TGTGCCAGCAGCCCAGAGGACGGCCTCGGGGAAAAACTGTTTTTT. The entire variable domain, with the rest obtained from reference TRBV9 and TRBJ1-4, is as follows: DSGVTQTPKHLITATGQRVTLRCSPRSGDLSVYWYQQSLDQGLQFLIQYYNGEERAKGNILERFSAQQFPDLHSELNLSSLELGDSALYFCASSPEDGLGEKLFFGSGTQLSVL.

The V gene is TRBV5-5, the J gene TRBJ1-1, with 10 bases matching TRBD1. The CDR3 contains 16 residues. The V gene end was trimmed by 4 bases and the J gene end by 4 bases; junction bases not matched to a gene: 10. The germline V gene encodes CDR1 SGHKS and CDR2 YYEKEE (reference sequence). The CDR3 DNA reads TGTGCCAGCAGCATAGGACAGGGGGTAGTCGGCACTGAAGCTTTCTTT. Encoded protein: CASSIGQGVVGTEAFF.